In this sample, the clone carrying this TCR beta chain turned up many times. Its antigen is currently unknown. From more than 9 ml of fresh peripheral blood, PBMCs were isolated. The sample is drawn from a study of T cells in Graves' hyperthyroidism and ophthalmopathy. Across the study: Peripheral blood was acquired at first diagnosis, ahead of any therapy whatsoever.

CDR1 DFQATT and CDR2 SNEGSKA come from the germline V gene (reference sequence). The length of the CDR3 is 15 residues. The germline V and J ends were trimmed by 0 bases and 7 bases, with 16 bases remaining between them. Study-wide points: The majority of expanded thyroid clonotypes above 0.001 also appeared in blood.

Amplified TCR beta CDR3 regions came from RNA transcripts. Carried out on the TCR CDR3, a first-round RT-PCR used the HTBI primer set. TCRdb used MiXCR to reprocess the multiplex PCR reads, holding one entry per CDR3 protein. The sample holds hundreds of thousands of distinct CDR3 sequences, more than 30% seen once. The sample was blood. The genes are TRBV20-1 and TRBJ1-5; D not certain. The clonotype comes from a young man with Graves' hyperthyroidism. CDR3 loop: CSARDFREGSQPQHF. For the CDR3, the DNA is TGCAGTGCTAGAGATTTCCGAGAAGGGAGCCAGCCCCAGCATTTT.